The entry below describes one TCR beta chain. Method: immunoSEQ multiplex PCR; TCRdb's copy keeps in-frame clones and lacks some. The sample includes tens of thousands of clones, about four fifths of them seen just once. This entry is derived from a study of OX40 agonist ivuxolimab in advanced cancers. Study at large: From about 23 to 85 years was the age range, with a mean of about 56 years, and 65% to 90% were male.

The sequencing used CD4+ or CD8+ T cells sorted from blood, collected in a trial of the OX40 agonist ivuxolimab. This TCR was recovered from an adult with an advanced solid tumor such as melanoma, head and neck, liver or kidney cancer.

The CDR3 nucleotides read TGTGCCAGCAGGTTTTGGAACACCGGGGAGCTGTTTTTT. Translating it yields CASRFWNTGELFF. The chain couples TRBV28 to TRBJ2-2; D unresolved. Germline V lookup: CDR1 MDHEN, CDR2 SYDVKM. V shed 6 bases and J shed 1 base, with 6 bases lying between them. This CDR3 is built from 13 residues.